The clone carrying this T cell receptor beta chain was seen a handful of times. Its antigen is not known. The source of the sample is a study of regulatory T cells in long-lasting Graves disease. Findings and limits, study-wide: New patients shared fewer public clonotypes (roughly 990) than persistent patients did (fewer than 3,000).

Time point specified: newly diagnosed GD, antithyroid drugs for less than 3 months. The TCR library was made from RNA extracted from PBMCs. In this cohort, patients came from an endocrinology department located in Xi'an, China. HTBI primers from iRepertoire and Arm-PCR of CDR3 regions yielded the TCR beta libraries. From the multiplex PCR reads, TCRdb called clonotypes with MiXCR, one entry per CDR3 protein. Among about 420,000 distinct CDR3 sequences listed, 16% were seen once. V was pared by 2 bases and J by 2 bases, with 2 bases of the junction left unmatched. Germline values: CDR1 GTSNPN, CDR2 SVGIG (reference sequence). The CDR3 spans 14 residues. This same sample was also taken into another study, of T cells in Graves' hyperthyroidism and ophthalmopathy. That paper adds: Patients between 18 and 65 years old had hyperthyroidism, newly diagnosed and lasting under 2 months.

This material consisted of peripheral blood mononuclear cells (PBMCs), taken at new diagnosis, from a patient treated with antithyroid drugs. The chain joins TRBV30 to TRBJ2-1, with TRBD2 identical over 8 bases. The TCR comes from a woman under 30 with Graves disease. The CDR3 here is CAWSFSGAYNEQFF. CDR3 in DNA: TGTGCCTGGAGTTTTAGCGGGGCCTACAATGAGCAGTTCTTC.